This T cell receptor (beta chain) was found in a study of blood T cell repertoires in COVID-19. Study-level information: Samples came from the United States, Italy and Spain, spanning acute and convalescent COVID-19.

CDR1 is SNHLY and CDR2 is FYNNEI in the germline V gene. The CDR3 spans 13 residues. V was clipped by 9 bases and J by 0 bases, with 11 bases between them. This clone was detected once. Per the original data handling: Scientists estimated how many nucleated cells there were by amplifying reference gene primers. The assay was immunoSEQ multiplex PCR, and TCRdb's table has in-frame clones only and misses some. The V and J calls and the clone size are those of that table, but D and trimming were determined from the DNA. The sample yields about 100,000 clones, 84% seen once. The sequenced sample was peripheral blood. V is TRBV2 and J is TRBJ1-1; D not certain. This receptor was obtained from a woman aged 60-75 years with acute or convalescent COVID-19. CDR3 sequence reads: CASLKRVNTEAFF. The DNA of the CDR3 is TGTGCCAGTCTTAAACGGGTGAACACTGAAGCTTTCTTT.